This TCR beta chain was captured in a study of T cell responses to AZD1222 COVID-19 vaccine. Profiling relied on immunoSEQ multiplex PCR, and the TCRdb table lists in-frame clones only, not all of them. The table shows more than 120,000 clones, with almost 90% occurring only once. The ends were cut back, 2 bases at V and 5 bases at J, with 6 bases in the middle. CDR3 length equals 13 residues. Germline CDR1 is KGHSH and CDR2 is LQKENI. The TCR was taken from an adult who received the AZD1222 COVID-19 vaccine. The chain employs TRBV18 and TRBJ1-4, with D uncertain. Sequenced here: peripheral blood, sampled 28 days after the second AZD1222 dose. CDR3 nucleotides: TGTGCCAGCTCACCAGGTCGAAATGAAAAACTGTTTTTT. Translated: CASSPGRNEKLFF.